These T cell receptor beta chains were read from a single sample in a study of shared clonotypes between healthy human individuals. Generated by immunoSEQ multiplex PCR, the TCRdb table keeps only in-frame clones and is missing some. The top ten hold around 1.7% of the sample, which has millions of clones, more than 85% seen once. The sample was naive CD8+ T cells from PBMCs. The receptors here all came from a man aged 18 to 30 in good health. Some clones in this sample may be carry-over from other donors' samples. Each CDR3 is given with its conserved first and last residue. The D gene is left open where the match is weak. Size is stated for part of the rows, as once, few or many counts, or as a class when the clone is expanded.

V gene,clone size,J gene,D gene,CDR3 DNA,CDR3 protein
TRBV6-5,-,TRBJ2-2,-,TGTGCCAGCAGTTACTTTAGGCGGACCGGGGAGCTGTTTTTT,CASSYFRRTGELFF
TRBV9,-,TRBJ2-1,-,TGTGCCAGCAGCGTCTTTTCCGGGGTCAGCGACAATGAGCAGTTCTTC,CASSVFSGVSDNEQFF
TRBV9,-,TRBJ2-2,-,TGTGCCAGCAGCGTCCATGTCGGCGGGACCAACACCGGGGAGCTGTTTTTT,CASSVHVGGTNTGELFF
TRBV6-5,-,TRBJ1-1,-,TGTGCCAGCAGTGTGCGTGTTGGGGGGTACACTGAAGCTTTCTTT,CASSVRVGGYTEAFF
TRBV5-1,-,TRBJ1-2,TRBD1,TGCGCCAGCAGCGTGACACAGGGGCCCCGTAATGGCTACACCTTC,CASSVTQGPRNGYTF
TRBV6-6,-,TRBJ2-2,-,TGTGCCAGCACCCGTAATAGCGGGAACACCGGGGAGCTGTTTTTT,CASTRNSGNTGELFF
TRBV10-3,-,TRBJ1-1,TRBD1,TGTGCCATCAGTGAGTCGAACAGGGGGCCATTGAACACTGAAGCTTTCTTT,CAISESNRGPLNTEAFF
TRBV28,-,TRBJ1-4,-,TGTGCCAGCAGTTTATTGGTGGACACTAATGAAAAACTGTTTTTT,CASSLLVDTNEKLFF
TRBV28,-,TRBJ2-7,-,TGTGCCAGCAGCGGCGGGGGCGACGAGCAGTACTTC,CASSGGGDEQYF
TRBV5-8,-,TRBJ1-5,-,TGTGCCAGCAGCACTGATAAGTATAGCAATCAGCCCCAGCATTTT,CASSTDKYSNQPQHF
TRBV28,-,TRBJ2-1,TRBD2,TGTGCCAGCACGGGGCGGGGGTACTACAATGAGCAGTTCTTC,CASTGRGYYNEQFF
TRBV7-2,-,TRBJ1-2,-,TGTGCCAGCAGCTTAGTTACCCTACGGGAGGAGGGCTACACCTTC,CASSLVTLREEGYTF
TRBV9,-,TRBJ1-4,-,TGTGCCAGCAGCGTAGGCACCAGGGGAGGCGCAACTAATGAAAAACTGTTTTTT,CASSVGTRGGATNEKLFF
TRBV6-5,-,TRBJ2-3,TRBD1,TGTGCCAGCAGTTACTCGAGGACAGGGTTCACAGATACGCAGTATTTT,CASSYSRTGFTDTQYF
TRBV6-5,few,TRBJ2-2,-,TGTGCCAGCAGTTACGTTCCCACCGGGGAGCTGTTTTTT,CASSYVPTGELFF
TRBV28,-,TRBJ2-7,-,TGTGCCAGCAGCCCCACAGCCTACGAGCAGTACTTC,CASSPTAYEQYF
TRBV6-6,-,TRBJ1-5,-,TGTGCCAGCATCTTAGGAACCACGTCGAATCAGCCCCAGCATTTT,CASILGTTSNQPQHF
TRBV19,-,TRBJ1-1,-,TGTGCCAGTAGCCCTATGGAGGGTACAACTGAAGCTTTCTTT,CASSPMEGTTEAFF
TRBV9,-,TRBJ2-7,-,TGTGCCAGCAGCGTAGGTCCGGCCTCCTACGAGCAGTACTTC,CASSVGPASYEQYF
TRBV27,-,TRBJ1-2,-,TGTGCCAGCAGTCCCCCCGAAGGACCTAACTATGGCTACACCTTC,CASSPPEGPNYGYTF
TRBV29-1,-,TRBJ2-7,TRBD2,TGCAGCGTTGTAGGCGGAGCGGGAGGGCCCGAGCAGTACTTC,CSVVGGAGGPEQYF
TRBV13,-,TRBJ2-7,-,TGTGCCAGCAGCTTAGACCCCGGGTCGTACGAGCAGTACTTC,CASSLDPGSYEQYF
TRBV9,-,TRBJ1-2,-,TGTGCCAGCACCACAGGGAACTATGGCTACACCTTC,CASTTGNYGYTF
TRBV7-9,-,TRBJ1-6,TRBD1,TGTGCCAGCAGCTTGACGGGACAGCACTACGATTCACCCCTCCACTTT,CASSLTGQHYDSPLHF
TRBV5-5,-,TRBJ1-1,-,TGTGCCAGCAGTCCCGGGGCGGGGGGCACTGAAGCTTTCTTT,CASSPGAGGTEAFF